The sequence of this TCR beta chain was determined in a study of shared clonotypes between healthy human individuals. Whole-study findings and limits: Only blood samples were collected, and tissue repertoires likely differ.

To note about this clone: The target antigen is unknown.

Bulk PBMC genomic DNA spanned ten immunoSEQ deep plates. Measured with immunoSEQ multiplex PCR; TCRdb has only the in-frame clones, and not every one. Of more than 450,000 clones in the sample, about four fifths were seen once. The CDR3 is made up of 14 amino acids. Sequencing was performed on PBMCs. This clonotype was sampled from a woman between 40 and 50 years old in good health. Some clones in this sample may be carry-over from other donors' samples. J is TRBJ2-5 and V is TRBV21-1; the DNA was not used to check the table's D call, TRBD1. TRBV21-1 counts as a pseudogene. CDR3 residues: CASSKEQDEETQYF. CDR3 nucleotide sequence: TGTGCCAGCAGCAAAGAACAGGATGAAGAGACCCAGTACTTC.